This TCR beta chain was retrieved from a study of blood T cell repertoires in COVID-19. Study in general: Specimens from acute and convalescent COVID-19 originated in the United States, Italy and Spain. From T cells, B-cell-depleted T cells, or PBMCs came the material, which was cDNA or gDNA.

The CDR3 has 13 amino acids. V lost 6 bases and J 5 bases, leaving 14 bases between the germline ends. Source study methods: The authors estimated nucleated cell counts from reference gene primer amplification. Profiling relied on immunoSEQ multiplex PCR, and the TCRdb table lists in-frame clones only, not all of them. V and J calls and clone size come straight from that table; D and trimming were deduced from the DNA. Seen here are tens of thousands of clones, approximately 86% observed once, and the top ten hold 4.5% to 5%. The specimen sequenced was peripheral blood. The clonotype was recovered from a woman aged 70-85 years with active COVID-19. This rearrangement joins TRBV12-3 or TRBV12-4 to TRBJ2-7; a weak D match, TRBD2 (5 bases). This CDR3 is CASSLMSGNEQYF. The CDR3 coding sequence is TGTGCCAGCAGCCTTATGTCGGGGAACGAGCAGTACTTC.